Listed below are T cell receptor beta chains from one sample, sequenced in a study of T-cell memory formation after mild COVID-19. TCRdb redid the calling of the 5' RACE reads with MiXCR, one entry per CDR3 protein. The data contain roughly 170,000 distinct CDR3 sequences, roughly a fifth of them singletons. Sample: PBMCs or a T cell subset sorted from them (not recorded which). The receptors shown here come from an adult woman who had mild COVID-19 (a few samples of this study predate the infection). Cell type and time point are not known. Both conserved end residues are part of each CDR3. Each record gives: CDR3 DNA, CDR3 protein, clone size, D gene, V gene, J gene. A D gene is named only where the DNA matches it firmly. Part of the rows lack a size; the others show once, few, many or a class for expanded clones.

DNA: TGTGCCAGCAGTTTATCCTGGAACTCCGAAGCTTTCTTT
CDR3: CASSLSWNSEAFF
size: NA
D: NA
V: TRBV27
J: TRBJ1-1

DNA: TGTGCCAGCAGCCAAGAAATGGGGAGCGGTCTACCTGAAGCTTTCTTT
CDR3: CASSQEMGSGLPEAFF
size: NA
D: NA
V: TRBV14
J: TRBJ1-1

DNA: TGTGCCAGCAGCCCTTCCCACAACACCGGGGAGCTGTTTTTT
CDR3: CASSPSHNTGELFF
size: few
D: NA
V: TRBV11-1
J: TRBJ2-2

DNA: TGCAGTGCTAGCCCCGACGCCTCTCCAGATACGCAGTATTTT
CDR3: CSASPDASPDTQYF
size: NA
D: NA
V: TRBV20-1
J: TRBJ2-3

DNA: TGTGCCAGCAGCACTGGACAGGACAACTATGGCTACACCTTC
CDR3: CASSTGQDNYGYTF
size: few
D: TRBD1
V: TRBV5-5
J: TRBJ1-2

DNA: TGCAGTGCTCCACTAGCGGGAGTTAAAGATGAGCAGTTCTTC
CDR3: CSAPLAGVKDEQFF
size: few
D: TRBD2
V: TRBV20-1
J: TRBJ2-1

DNA: TGCGCCAGCAGCCAAGATTCGACTAGCGAGTACAATGAGCAGTTCTTC
CDR3: CASSQDSTSEYNEQFF
size: few
D: TRBD2
V: TRBV4-1
J: TRBJ2-1

DNA: TGTGCCAGCAGCTTGCTGCTCTCCGGGAACGACAATGAGCAGTTCTTC
CDR3: CASSLLLSGNDNEQFF
size: NA
D: NA
V: TRBV5-5
J: TRBJ2-1

DNA: TGTGCCAGCAGCCAAGATACGCCTAGCGGGGACAATGAGCAGTTCTTC
CDR3: CASSQDTPSGDNEQFF
size: few
D: TRBD2
V: TRBV3-1
J: TRBJ2-1

DNA: TGTGCCACCAGTGATTTGGATATAGCGGGAGGTTTTGGCAATGAGCAGTTCTTC
CDR3: CATSDLDIAGGFGNEQFF
size: few
D: TRBD2
V: TRBV24-1
J: TRBJ2-1

DNA: TGTGCCAGCAGCTTAGCCAATTCCTATGGCTACACCTTC
CDR3: CASSLANSYGYTF
size: NA
D: NA
V: TRBV7-9
J: TRBJ1-2

DNA: TGTGCCAGCAGTTACGACAGGGGCTTTAGATCACCCCTCCACTTT
CDR3: CASSYDRGFRSPLHF
size: few
D: TRBD1
V: TRBV6-6
J: TRBJ1-6

DNA: TGCGCCAGCAGCCCGGGGTGGCAGGGACTGTATGGCTACACCTTC
CDR3: CASSPGWQGLYGYTF
size: NA
D: NA
V: TRBV4-3
J: TRBJ1-2

DNA: TGTGCCAGCAGTTACCTTGCGGGGACTGAAGCTTTCTTT
CDR3: CASSYLAGTEAFF
size: NA
D: NA
V: TRBV6-6
J: TRBJ1-1

DNA: TGTGCCAGTAGTCCGTCCGGGTCTAGTTTCTACGAGCAGTACTTC
CDR3: CASSPSGSSFYEQYF
size: few
D: NA
V: TRBV19
J: TRBJ2-7

DNA: TGTGCCAGTAGTGCATTCAGGGGAGCGGAGCAGTACTTC
CDR3: CASSAFRGAEQYF
size: few
D: NA
V: TRBV19
J: TRBJ2-7

DNA: TGCGCCAGCAGCCAAGTCGGGCGGGTCTCCTACGAGCAGTACTTC
CDR3: CASSQVGRVSYEQYF
size: few
D: NA
V: TRBV4-3
J: TRBJ2-7

DNA: TGTGCCAGCACGTGGAAGGGCCCAAACTATGGCTACACCTTC
CDR3: CASTWKGPNYGYTF
size: NA
D: NA
V: TRBV5-6
J: TRBJ1-2

DNA: TGTGCCAGCAGCTTCGGGACTACGCAAGAGACCCAGTACTTC
CDR3: CASSFGTTQETQYF
size: many
D: TRBD2
V: TRBV5-6
J: TRBJ2-5

DNA: TGTGCCAGCAGCTTAGCGAAGGGACAGGGGGCCTACGAGCAGTACTTC
CDR3: CASSLAKGQGAYEQYF
size: few
D: TRBD1
V: TRBV7-6
J: TRBJ2-7

DNA: TGCGCCAGCAGCTTGTCCGGGACTAGCGACGGGACCGGGGAGCTGTTTTTT
CDR3: CASSLSGTSDGTGELFF
size: few
D: TRBD2
V: TRBV5-1
J: TRBJ2-2

DNA: TGTGCCAGCAGCGTAGAGGGGGTTTTAGGGACAGGGTTAGCCAAAAACATTCAGTACTTC
CDR3: CASSVEGVLGTGLAKNIQYF
size: few
D: TRBD1
V: TRBV9
J: TRBJ2-4

DNA: TGTGCCAGCAGGAAGACCGCTGCCTGGGCCGGGGAGCTGTTTTTT
CDR3: CASRKTAAWAGELFF
size: NA
D: NA
V: TRBV6-5
J: TRBJ2-2

DNA: TGTGCCAGCAGCGCCCCCGGTCTCGGGACAGGGTCCTACGAGCAGTACTTC
CDR3: CASSAPGLGTGSYEQYF
size: few
D: TRBD1
V: TRBV7-9
J: TRBJ2-7